Listed here are 21 T cell receptor beta chains from one sample, sequenced in a study of T cell repertoires in cytomegalovirus infection. TCRdb reprocessed the reads via MiXCR and lists one record per CDR3 protein. The table lists approximately 500,000 distinct CDR3 sequences, roughly 29% of them singletons, with approximately 13% in the top ten. Sequenced input: PBMCs. These receptors were collected from a human donor in good health (CMV status not recorded). Some clones in this sample may be carry-over from other donors' samples.

In its sample, this clonotype was seen a few times. This chain connects TRBV6-5 to TRBJ1-1; D is possibly TRBD1 (5 bases). V shed 6 bases and J shed 7 bases, with 15 bases lying between them. CDR1 MNHEY and CDR2 SVGAGI come from the germline V gene. The CDR3 contains 13 residues. The CDR3 protein is CASRGTPRSEAFF. CDR3 bases: TGTGCCAGCAGGGGGACTCCAAGGAGTGAAGCTTTCTTT.

The chain couples TRBV4-3 to TRBJ2-2; no clear D gene. V lost 6 bases and J 4 bases, leaving 12 bases between the germline ends. This CDR3 contains 14 residues. CDR1 LGHNA and CDR2 YSLEER come from the germline V gene. CDR3 nucleotides: TGCGCCAGCAGTCACTCCCGTACCACCGGGGAGCTGTTTTTT. Its protein product is CASSHSRTTGELFF.

This clonotype was seen only a few times. The gene calls are TRBV2 and TRBJ2-5; D possibly corresponds to TRBD2 (6 bases). Germline V gene data show CDR1 as SNHLY and CDR2 as FYNNEI. The CDR3 spans 15 residues. The V and J ends lost 6 bases and 4 bases respectively, with 18 bases between them. The CDR3 coding sequence is TGTGCCAGCAGGAAGTACGGGGGAGCGGGAGAGACCCAGTACTTC. This gives the protein CASRKYGGAGETQYF.

This clonotype was observed a single time. The CDR3 carries no conserved terminal phenylalanine or tryptophan, so it likely arises from a read error. This chain joins TRBV7-8 and TRBJ2-7; possible D gene TRBD2, 5 bases. Germline-derived CDR1 and CDR2 are SGHVS and FQNEAQ. The V gene lost 4 bases and the J gene lost 5 bases, with 15 bases spanning the gap. This CDR3 has 14 residues. The CDR3 DNA reads TGTGCCAGCAGCTCACGGAGGACTCCCGACGAGCAGTACGGC. It codes for CASSSRRTPDEQYG.

This clonotype was counted ten times or more. The rearrangement uses TRBV7-8 and TRBJ2-3, with 11 bases matching TRBD1. J gave up 4 bases and V 4 bases, and 1 base lay outside the gene matches. This CDR3 spans 14 amino acids. Germline lookup yields CDR1 SGHVS and CDR2 FQNEAQ. CDR3 protein: CASSWTGGADTQYF. The DNA of the CDR3 is TGTGCCAGCAGCTGGACAGGGGGCGCAGATACGCAGTATTTT.

There are many counts of this clonotype. This chain links TRBV2 with TRBJ1-1, with D perhaps TRBD1 (6 bases). The CDR3 length is 14 residues. Trimming stripped 5 bases from V and 1 base from J, with 11 bases between. Germline assignment: CDR1 SNHLY and CDR2 FYNNEI. The chain's CDR3 is CASSIQGGNTEAFF. CDR3 bases: TGTGCCAGCAGTATACAGGGAGGGAACACTGAAGCTTTCTTT.

This clonotype has a count of ten or more. V usage is TRBV7-2 and J usage is TRBJ2-7; D not resolved. V dropped 1 base and J dropped 1 base, with 8 bases sitting between them. Germline assignment: CDR1 SGHTA and CDR2 FQGNSA. The CDR3 loop spans 14 amino acids. The CDR3 is CASSLGGLSYEQYF. For the CDR3, the DNA is TGTGCCAGCAGCTTAGGTGGTCTGTCCTACGAGCAGTACTTC.

The chain couples TRBV2 to TRBJ2-7, with 9 positions matching TRBD2. V shed 4 bases, J shed 4 bases, and the junction held 11 bases outside the gene matches. The CDR3 has 16 residues. Germline V CDR1 and CDR2: SNHLY, FYNNEI. Here the CDR3 reads CASSVRAGGPGYEQYF. In DNA form, the CDR3 reads TGTGCCAGCAGTGTACGGGCGGGAGGGCCTGGGTACGAGCAGTACTTC. The variable domain in full, completed from reference TRBV2 and TRBJ2-7, reads EPEVTQTPSHQVTQMGQEVILRCVPISNHLYFYWYRQILGQKVEFLVSFYNNEISEKSEIFDDQFSVERPDGSNFTLKIRSTKLEDSAMYFCASSVRAGGPGYEQYFGPGTRLTVT.

This rearrangement joins TRBV6-5 to TRBJ2-3, with 7 nucleotides matching TRBD2. The CDR3 totals 14 residues. After removal of 4 bases from V and 5 bases from J, the junction contained 6 bases not matched to a gene. Germline loops: CDR1 MNHEY, CDR2 SVGAGI. The CDR3 DNA is TGTGCCAGCAGTTCTCGGACTAGAGTAGATACGCAGTATTTT. The encoded protein is CASSSRTRVDTQYF.

This clonotype has a count of ten or more. The chain carries TRBV7-6 and TRBJ2-5; TRBD2 matches at 8 bases. CDR3 length: 14 residues. Germline V gene data show CDR1 as SGHVS and CDR2 as FNYEAQ. Losses at the gene ends were 5 bases for V and 4 bases for J; bases not matched to a gene: 6. The CDR3 sequence: CASSRSGRGETQYF. The CDR3 nucleotides read TGTGCCAGCAGCCGCAGCGGGAGAGGAGAGACCCAGTACTTC.

This clonotype occurred a few times. V gene TRBV11-2 combines with J gene TRBJ2-3, with TRBD2 matching 9 bases. The J segment lost 2 bases and the V segment lost 5 bases, leaving 8 bases of the junction unmatched. The CDR3 runs 16 residues. Germline V gene lookup returns CDR1 SGHAT and CDR2 FQNNGV. The CDR3 spells CASSQGLAAPTDTQYF. CDR3 sequence (DNA): TGTGCCAGCAGCCAGGGACTAGCTGCCCCCACAGATACGCAGTATTTT. Full variable domain (missing parts from reference TRBV11-2 and TRBJ2-3): EAGVAQSPRYKIIEKRQSVAFWCNPISGHATLYWYQQILGQGPKLLIQFQNNGVVDDSQLPKDRFSAERLKGVDSTLKIQPAKLEDSAVYLCASSQGLAAPTDTQYFGPGTRLTVL.

This clonotype was counted between two and nine times. V usage is TRBV14 and J usage is TRBJ1-6; D is perhaps TRBD1 (6 bases). Per germline, CDR1 SGHDN and CDR2 FVKESK. Deletions cut 4 bases from V and 14 bases from J, with 15 bases between. The CDR3 runs 13 residues. CDR3 in amino acids: CASSPRGRGTLHF. The CDR3 nucleotides are TGTGCCAGCAGCCCCCGGGGAAGGGGGACCCTCCACTTT.

This clonotype has a single count. The chain recombines TRBV7-2 with TRBJ2-3; 7 bases map to TRBD1. V was clipped by 5 bases and J by 3 bases; unmatched bases: 11. Germline values: CDR1 SGHTA, CDR2 FQGNSA. This CDR3 contains 16 residues. The chain's CDR3 is CASSLVRQGSTDTQYF. DNA for the CDR3: TGTGCCAGCAGCCTAGTCCGACAGGGTAGTACAGATACGCAGTATTTT. The full variable domain, rest sourced from reference TRBV7-2 and TRBJ2-3, is GAGVSQSPSNKVTEKGKDVELRCDPISGHTALYWYRQSLGQGLEFLIYFQGNSAPDKSGLPSDRFSAERTGGSVSTLTIQRTQQEDSAVYLCASSLVRQGSTDTQYFGPGTRLTVL.

This rearrangement joins TRBV5-4 to TRBJ1-6; D not resolved. With 0 bases removed from V and 9 bases from J, the gap between germline ends came to 7 bases. Germline values: CDR1 SGHNT, CDR2 YYREEE (reference sequence). The CDR3 spans 13 residues. CDR3 sequence reads: CASSLDTGSPLHF. For the CDR3, the DNA is TGTGCCAGCAGCTTGGATACGGGTTCACCCCTCCACTTT.

The V call is TRBV12-3 or TRBV12-4, the J call TRBJ1-1; no clear D. CDR3 length: 16 amino acids. V was shortened by 3 bases and J by 1 base, with 15 bases between the two germline ends. The CDR3 DNA reads as TGTGCCAGCAGTTTTTTGCGAGACGAGGGGAACACTGAAGCTTTCTTT. It is translated as CASSFLRDEGNTEAFF.

In this sample, this clonotype turned up once. V is TRBV18 and J is TRBJ1-1; a weak D match, TRBD1 (6 bases). V was cut by 1 base and J by 1 base, with 10 bases left in between. This CDR3 spans 15 amino acids. Germline lookup yields CDR1 KGHSH and CDR2 LQKENI. The CDR3 is CASSPQRTENTEAFF. Here the CDR3 DNA reads TGTGCCAGCTCACCACAGCGGACAGAGAACACTGAAGCTTTCTTT.

The chain employs TRBV4-2 and TRBJ2-3, with D hard to call. Germline assignment: CDR1 LGHNA and CDR2 YNFKEQ. CDR3 length: 14 amino acids. Between the trimmed V and J ends, which lost 7 bases and 2 bases, there was a span of 13 bases. The CDR3 DNA reads as TGTGCCAGCACCCAGGAGAGGTACACAGATACGCAGTATTTT. Its translation is CASTQERYTDTQYF.

Points on this clonotype: This may stem from a read error, because a much larger clone lies one nucleotide away. CDR3 amino acids: CASSLDRANTIYF. CDR3 DNA: TGTGCCAGCAGCTTAGACAGGGCGAACACCATATATTTT. The chain carries TRBV7-8 and TRBJ1-3, with TRBD1 as a possible D gene (6 bases). V was shortened by 1 base and J by 7 bases, with 8 bases between the two germline ends. The germline V gene has CDR1 SGHVS and CDR2 FQNEAQ. CDR3 length: 13 amino acids.

The chain uses TRBV20-1 and TRBJ2-5; no firm D call. The germline gives CDR1 DFQATT, CDR2 SNEGSKA (reference sequence). CDR3 length: 11 residues. V was cut by 2 bases and J by 4 bases, with 5 bases left in between. CDR3 sequence (DNA): TGCAGTGCTAGATCCCTAGAGACCCAGTACTTC. It codes for CSARSLETQYF.

In this sample, this clonotype turned up many times. J is TRBJ2-1 and V is TRBV7-2, with D uncertain. Trimming stripped 2 bases from V and 0 bases from J, with 14 bases between. CDR1 and CDR2 from the germline V gene are SGHTA and FQGNSA. This CDR3 contains 17 residues. CDR3 DNA sequence: TGTGCCAGCAGCTTAAGGCCCGATTCCAGCTCCTACAATGAGCAGTTCTTC. Protein sequence: CASSLRPDSSSYNEQFF.

This clonotype occurred a few times. V usage is TRBV28 and J usage is TRBJ2-2; D possibly uses TRBD1 or TRBD2 (6 bases each). The CDR3 loop spans 17 amino acids. Germline lookup yields CDR1 MDHEN and CDR2 SYDVKM. V was shortened by 4 bases and J by 1 base, with 16 bases between the two germline ends. The CDR3 bases are TGTGCCAGCAGTTCCATAGGGGGGCACCAGAACACCGGGGAGCTGTTTTTT. Translated: CASSSIGGHQNTGELFF.